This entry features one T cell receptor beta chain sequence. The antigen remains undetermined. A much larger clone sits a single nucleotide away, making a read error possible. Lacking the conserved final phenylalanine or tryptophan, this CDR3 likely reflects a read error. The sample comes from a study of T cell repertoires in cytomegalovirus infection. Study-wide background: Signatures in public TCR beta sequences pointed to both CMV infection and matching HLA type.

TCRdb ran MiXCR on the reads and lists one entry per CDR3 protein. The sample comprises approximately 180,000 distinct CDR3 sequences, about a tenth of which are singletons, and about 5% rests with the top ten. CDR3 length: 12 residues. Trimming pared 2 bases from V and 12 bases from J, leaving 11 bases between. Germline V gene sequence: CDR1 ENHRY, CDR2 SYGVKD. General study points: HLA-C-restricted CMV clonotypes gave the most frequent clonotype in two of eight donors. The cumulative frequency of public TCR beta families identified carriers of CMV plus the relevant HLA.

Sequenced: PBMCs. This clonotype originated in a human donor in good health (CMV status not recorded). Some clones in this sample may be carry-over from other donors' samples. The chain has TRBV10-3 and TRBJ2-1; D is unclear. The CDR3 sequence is CAISEGSGGQFL. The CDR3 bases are TGTGCCATCAGTGAGGGGTCCGGTGGGCAGTTCTTA.